The rows below give T cell receptor beta chains drawn from one sample of a study of blood T cell repertoires in COVID-19. Clones were read by immunoSEQ multiplex PCR, and TCRdb kept only the in-frame ones, dropping some. This sample has fewer than 250,000 clones, with more than 70% found just once. Sequencing input: peripheral blood. These receptors originate from a woman aged 40-49 years who had recovered from COVID-19. CDR3s include the opening cysteine and the closing phenylalanine or tryptophan. A D gene is named only where the DNA matches it firmly. For some rows the clone size is stated as once, few or many, or as a class when expanded; others skip it.

TRBD2	TRBV28	TRBJ2-7	-	CASSPSGRSEVEQYF	TGTGCCAGCAGCCCTAGCGGGAGGTCCGAGGTGGAGCAGTACTTC
-	TRBV24-1	TRBJ2-1	-	CATSDGRYNEQFF	TGTGCCACCAGTGATGGGAGATACAATGAGCAGTTCTTC
-	TRBV6-5	TRBJ1-5	-	CASKGAGSNQPQHF	TGTGCCAGCAAAGGGGCAGGGAGCAATCAGCCCCAGCATTTT
-	TRBV21-1	TRBJ2-1	-	CASSKKVTGGEPPGYNEQFF	TGTGCCAGCAGCAAAAAGGTGACAGGGGGCGAACCCCCCGGGTACAATGAGCAGTTCTTC
TRBD1	TRBV18	TRBJ1-5	-	CASSLYAPGQSSNQPQHF	TGTGCCAGCTCACTCTACGCTCCGGGACAGAGCAGCAATCAGCCCCAGCATTTT
TRBD2	TRBV3-1/TRBV3-2	TRBJ2-7	-	CASSQDSLAGGLGYEQYF	TGTGCCAGCAGCCAAGATAGTCTAGCGGGAGGGCTGGGATACGAGCAGTACTTC
-	TRBV3-1/TRBV3-2	TRBJ2-1	-	CASSQVGAGTYNEQFF	TGTGCCAGCAGCCAAGTTGGAGCGGGCACCTACAATGAGCAGTTCTTC
-	TRBV7-9	TRBJ1-2	-	CASNTDRKRYGYTF	TGTGCCAGCAACACGGACAGAAAACGCTATGGCTACACCTTC
-	TRBV28	TRBJ1-1	once	CASSLIRSEAFF	TGTGCCAGCAGTTTAATCCGGTCTGAAGCTTTCTTT
-	TRBV28	TRBJ2-7	-	CASSFGRRDGEQYF	TGTGCCAGCAGTTTTGGGCGGCGGGATGGCGAGCAGTACTTC
TRBD1	TRBV27	TRBJ2-3	-	CASRDRPSTDTQYF	TGTGCCAGTCGGGACAGACCTAGCACAGATACGCAGTATTTT
TRBD1	TRBV3-1/TRBV3-2	TRBJ2-7	-	CASSQGGQGSYEQYF	TGTGCCAGCAGCCAAGGCGGACAGGGTTCCTACGAGCAGTACTTC
-	TRBV11-2	TRBJ1-1	-	CASSPPPRQVGTEAFF	TGTGCCAGCAGCCCTCCCCCGCGACAGGTAGGCACTGAAGCTTTCTTT
TRBD2	TRBV6-5	TRBJ2-1	-	CASRLAGAVNEQFF	TGTGCCAGCAGGTTAGCGGGAGCTGTCAATGAGCAGTTCTTC
TRBD1	TRBV18	TRBJ2-1	-	CASSPFDRAGDEQFF	TGTGCCAGCTCACCTTTTGACAGGGCTGGCGATGAGCAGTTCTTC
TRBD2	TRBV19	TRBJ2-5	-	CASSTLRAGGQETQYF	TGTGCCAGTAGTACTCTCCGGGCGGGAGGGCAAGAGACCCAGTACTTC
TRBD2	TRBV4-3	TRBJ2-7	-	CASSQEAGGKTYEQYF	TGCGCCAGCAGCCAAGAGGCCGGGGGGAAAACCTACGAGCAGTACTTC
-	TRBV5-6	TRBJ1-2	-	CASSLFSGRGYTF	TGTGCCAGCAGCTTGTTTTCCGGTCGAGGCTACACCTTC
TRBD1	TRBV4-3	TRBJ1-5	large	CASSQDPKQEAQGDQPQHF	TGCGCCAGCAGCCAAGATCCAAAGCAGGAAGCGCAGGGGGATCAGCCCCAGCATTTT
TRBD2	TRBV11-2	TRBJ2-7	-	CASSLLTSGRAGSYEQYF	TGTGCCAGCAGCTTGCTTACTAGCGGGAGGGCCGGCTCCTACGAGCAGTACTTC
-	TRBV5-6	TRBJ2-7	-	CASSFLAVSYEQYF	TGTGCCAGCAGCTTTCTGGCGGTTTCCTACGAGCAGTACTTC
-	TRBV6-2/TRBV6-3	TRBJ1-2	once	CASSYSGRVNGYTF	TGTGCCAGCAGTTACTCGGGGAGAGTTAATGGCTACACCTTC
-	TRBV4-1	TRBJ2-3	-	CASSLGEAPGPVPTDTQYF	TGCGCCAGCAGCCTGGGAGAAGCCCCAGGCCCAGTCCCGACAGATACGCAGTATTTT
-	TRBV11-2	TRBJ2-1	-	CASSPGTEQFF	TGTGCCAGCAGCCCGGGGACAGAGCAGTTCTTC
-	TRBV7-2	TRBJ2-7	once	CASSLGWGEQYEQYF	TGTGCCAGCAGCTTAGGGTGGGGGGAACAGTACGAGCAGTACTTC
-	TRBV4-2	TRBJ2-7	-	CASSQERDKNYEQYF	TGTGCCAGCAGCCAAGAGAGGGATAAAAACTACGAGCAGTACTTC
-	TRBV5-1	TRBJ2-1	-	CASSPQLGGSGNEQFF	TGCGCCAGCAGCCCACAACTAGGTGGGTCGGGTAATGAGCAGTTCTTC
-	TRBV18	TRBJ2-7	-	CASSPGSNYEQYF	TGTGCCAGCTCACCAGGCAGTAACTACGAGCAGTACTTC
-	TRBV5-1	TRBJ1-2	-	CASSSGFNYGYTF	TGCGCCAGCAGCTCAGGGTTTAACTATGGCTACACCTTC
TRBD2	TRBV7-2	TRBJ2-1	-	CASSRTSGSYNEQFF	TGTGCCAGCAGCCGGACTAGCGGCTCCTACAATGAGCAGTTCTTC
TRBD2	TRBV10-3	TRBJ2-1	-	CAISEGNGRDNEQFF	TGTGCCATCAGTGAAGGGAACGGGAGGGACAATGAGCAGTTCTTC
-	TRBV12-1	TRBJ2-2	-	CASSFGRDGGGELFF	TGTGCCAGCAGCTTTGGGCGGGATGGGGGCGGGGAGCTGTTTTTT
TRBD1	TRBV5-1	TRBJ1-5	once	CASSLEGQRNQPQHF	TGCGCCAGCAGCTTGGAGGGACAGCGCAATCAGCCCCAGCATTTT
-	TRBV6-5	TRBJ1-5	-	CASSLGEDQPQHF	TGTGCCAGCAGTCTGGGGGAGGATCAGCCCCAGCATTTT
TRBD1	TRBV19	TRBJ1-5	-	CASSIGQGNQPQHF	TGTGCCAGTAGTATCGGACAGGGGAATCAGCCCCAGCATTTT
-	TRBV10-3	TRBJ2-5	-	CATSEGGETQYF	TGTGCCACATCAGAAGGCGGAGAGACCCAGTACTTC
-	TRBV28	TRBJ2-7	-	CASSQAYYEQYF	TGTGCCAGCTCTCAGGCTTACTACGAGCAGTACTTC
-	TRBV3-1/TRBV3-2	TRBJ1-2	-	CASSQGPSGYGYTF	TGTGCCAGCAGCCAAGGTCCCAGCGGCTATGGCTACACCTTC
-	TRBV24-1	TRBJ2-2	-	CATSEQITGELFF	TGTGCCACCAGTGAACAGATCACCGGGGAGCTGTTTTTT
-	TRBV11-2	TRBJ1-1	-	CASSSQGAEAFF	TGTGCCAGCAGTTCTCAGGGTGCTGAAGCTTTCTTT
TRBD2	TRBV5-4	TRBJ2-7	-	CASSPGGGRGTYEQYF	TGTGCCAGCAGCCCCGGCGGCGGGAGAGGTACCTACGAGCAGTACTTC
TRBD1	TRBV6-6	TRBJ2-3	-	CASKQGGTDTQYF	TGTGCCAGCAAGCAGGGGGGCACAGATACGCAGTATTTT
TRBD2	TRBV27	TRBJ2-7	-	CASKFTSGAYEQYF	TGTGCCAGCAAGTTCACTAGCGGAGCCTACGAGCAGTACTTC
-	TRBV7-9	TRBJ1-2	-	CASSLGSGVRYGYTF	TGTGCCAGCAGCTTAGGGTCGGGGGTCCGCTATGGCTACACCTTC
-	TRBV5-1	TRBJ2-7	few	CASSFLETYEQYF	TGCGCCAGCAGCTTTCTAGAAACCTACGAGCAGTACTTC
-	TRBV18	TRBJ1-1	-	CASSTTARTVSEAFF	TGTGCCAGCTCAACGACTGCTCGGACAGTGAGCGAAGCTTTCTTT
TRBD2	TRBV2	TRBJ2-7	-	CASSLGLAGGTKYF	TGTGCCAGCAGCCTGGGACTAGCGGGAGGCACCAAGTACTTC
-	TRBV15	TRBJ2-1	-	CATSRSSNEQFF	TGTGCCACCAGCAGATCTAGCAATGAGCAGTTCTTC
TRBD1	TRBV4-3	TRBJ1-5	-	CASSQDPQQGADSYQPQHF	TGCGCCAGCAGCCAAGATCCTCAACAGGGGGCGGACTCATATCAGCCCCAGCATTTT
-	TRBV15	TRBJ2-4	once	CATSRGAARDKKNIQYF	TGTGCCACCAGCAGAGGCGCGGCACGGGACAAAAAAAACATTCAGTACTTC
TRBD1	TRBV14	TRBJ1-1	-	CASSRPGQTIHEAFF	TGTGCCAGCAGCCGACCGGGACAGACGATACACGAAGCTTTCTTT
-	TRBV28	TRBJ2-5	-	CASSPGTSQETQYF	TGTGCCAGCAGTCCGGGGACATCACAAGAGACCCAGTACTTC
-	TRBV21-1	TRBJ1-6	-	CAQGGTGGIPTPSSYNSPLHF	TGTGCCCAAGGGGGGACAGGGGGTATACCTACTCCCAGCTCCTATAATTCACCCCTCCACTTT
TRBD1	TRBV6-5	TRBJ1-1	-	CASSYGQALMNTEAFF	TGTGCCAGCAGTTACGGACAGGCTTTAATGAACACTGAAGCTTTCTTT
TRBD2	TRBV10-3	TRBJ2-7	-	CAISDSSGALSYEQYF	TGTGCCATCAGTGACTCTAGCGGGGCCCTCTCCTACGAGCAGTACTTC
-	TRBV27	TRBJ1-1	-	CASSLTGPGNTEAFF	TGTGCCAGCAGTTTAACAGGGCCGGGGAACACTGAAGCTTTCTTT
TRBD2	TRBV18	TRBJ2-2	-	CASSPNELAGHGAGELFF	TGTGCCAGCTCCCCCAATGAGCTAGCGGGCCATGGCGCCGGGGAGCTGTTTTTT